The clone carrying this T cell receptor beta chain was observed a handful of times. Its antigen is still unknown. This entry comes from a study of B cell selection in AIRE deficiency. Study outcomes and limitations: Of some 4,000 shared Treg TCRbeta sequences, about 32% were healthy-only, 9.3% patient-only.

Measured with immunoSEQ multiplex PCR; TCRdb has only the in-frame clones, and not every one. Of 18,000 or so clones in the sample, roughly 91% were seen once. Sorted regulatory T cells were CD4-positive, CD25-high and CD127-low or negative. J was trimmed by 4 bases and V by 4 bases; bases with no gene match: 8. Germline V gene sequence: CDR1 LNHDA, CDR2 SQIVND (reference sequence). The length of the CDR3 is 15 residues. This TCR was recovered from a human donor in good health. The chain couples TRBV19 to TRBJ1-2; 8 bases map to TRBD1. The sample comprised CD4+CD25+ Tregs sorted from PBMCs. DNA of the CDR3: TGTGCCAGTAGTACCGGGAGGACAGGGACCTATGGCTACACCTTC. This encodes CASSTGRTGTYGYTF.